This is a list of T cell receptor beta chains from one sample in a study of post-analysis software for immune sequencing data. From the PCR reads, TCRdb called clonotypes with MiXCR, one entry per CDR3 protein. Of 450,000 to 650,000 distinct CDR3 sequences in the sample, roughly two fifths were seen once. Source material: blood. All receptors come from a girl aged 10-17 years with multiple sclerosis. Both conserved end residues are part of each CDR3. D genes are given only for firm matches. Clone size, where shown, is once, few, many, or a class for clones that have expanded.

clone size	V gene	D gene	J gene	CDR3 protein	CDR3 DNA
-	TRBV4-1	-	TRBJ2-7	CASSRPSLTGSYEQYF	TGCGCCAGCAGCCGCCCAAGTTTGACAGGCTCCTACGAGCAGTACTTC
-	TRBV4-1	TRBD2	TRBJ2-7	CASSQGGTSGFYEQYF	TGCGCCAGCAGCCAAGGGGGGACTAGCGGGTTTTACGAGCAGTACTTC
-	TRBV5-1	-	TRBJ2-1	CASSLDIFNEQFF	TGCGCCAGCAGCCTCGACATCTTCAATGAGCAGTTCTTC
few	TRBV10-1	TRBD1	TRBJ1-1	CASSVSRGTEAFF	TGCGCCAGCAGTGTATCCAGGGGGACTGAAGCTTTCTTT
few	TRBV20-1	TRBD2	TRBJ2-1	CSALGTGGRATPMGNEQFF	TGCAGTGCTTTAGGGACGGGCGGGAGGGCCACCCCCATGGGCAATGAGCAGTTCTTC
few	TRBV29-1	-	TRBJ2-3	CSVQEQPSEGTQYF	TGCAGCGTTCAAGAACAGCCATCAGAGGGTACGCAGTATTTT
few	TRBV20-1	-	TRBJ1-2	CSAGDYGYTF	TGCAGTGCTGGGGACTATGGCTACACCTTC
-	TRBV12-3/TRBV12-4	TRBD2	TRBJ2-3	CASRSSTSSTQYF	TGTGCCAGCAGGTCCTCGACTAGCAGTACGCAGTATTTT
-	TRBV12-3/TRBV12-4	-	TRBJ2-7	CASNLRGQSYEQYF	TGTGCCAGCAATTTAAGAGGCCAGTCCTACGAGCAGTACTTC
-	TRBV7-9	-	TRBJ2-1	CASSSLDRSLEQFF	TGTGCCAGCAGCTCCCTAGACAGGTCCCTGGAGCAGTTCTTC
-	TRBV7-8	TRBD1	TRBJ2-7	CASTLQGAIYEQYF	TGTGCCAGCACCCTACAGGGGGCCATCTACGAGCAGTACTTC
-	TRBV29-1	-	TRBJ1-2	CSETSPGGAVAGYTF	TGCAGCGAGACCAGCCCCGGGGGCGCAGTAGCCGGCTACACCTTC
-	TRBV6-5	-	TRBJ1-1	CASSPGTSGNTEAFF	TGTGCCAGTTCTCCTGGGACATCCGGGAACACTGAAGCTTTCTTT
few	TRBV5-1	TRBD1	TRBJ1-2	CASSPDRNFYGYTF	TGCGCCAGCAGCCCGGACAGGAATTTCTATGGCTACACCTTC
-	TRBV5-1	-	TRBJ1-6	CASSSRVGNNSPLHF	TGCGCCAGCAGCTCGAGGGTGGGTAATAATTCACCCCTCCACTTT
once	TRBV27	-	TRBJ2-1	CASSLGGTPYNEQFF	TGTGCCAGCAGTTTAGGAGGGACTCCCTACAATGAGCAGTTCTTC
-	TRBV7-2	-	TRBJ2-1	CASSLEPGAYNEQFF	TGTGCCAGCAGCTTAGAACCTGGCGCCTACAATGAGCAGTTCTTC
few	TRBV20-1	-	TRBJ2-1	CSARDPRVRNEQFF	TGCAGTGCTAGGGACCCCCGGGTGAGGAATGAGCAGTTCTTC
-	TRBV3-1	-	TRBJ2-7	CASSPGGTGARYEQYF	TGTGCCAGCAGCCCCGGGGGCACAGGGGCCCGCTACGAGCAGTACTTC
-	TRBV20-1	TRBD1	TRBJ2-7	CSARAEFETGVSEQYF	TGCAGTGCTCGGGCTGAGTTCGAGACAGGGGTCTCCGAGCAGTACTTC
-	TRBV27	TRBD1	TRBJ2-7	CASSHIGTGGYEQYF	TGTGCCAGCAGTCATATCGGGACAGGGGGCTACGAGCAGTACTTC
-	TRBV5-6	TRBD2	TRBJ2-3	CASSFTSGGSTDTQYF	TGTGCCAGCAGCTTTACTAGCGGAGGGAGCACAGATACGCAGTATTTT